This TCR beta chain came from a study of technical replicates of blood from a few donors. Data came from immunoSEQ multiplex PCR; TCRdb stores just in-frame clones and leaves some out. Of around 92,000 clones in the sample, approximately 95% were seen once. V shed 4 bases and J 0 bases; nucleotides not matched to a gene: 26. This CDR3 is 23 amino acids long. Material: T cells isolated from PBMCs. This receptor was obtained from a human donor in good health. The rearrangement links TRBV5-3 to TRBJ2-3; 10 nucleotides agree with TRBD1. TRBV5-3 is sorted into the ORF group, with uncertain function. This CDR3 reads CARSMDRGSPPGGVPPSTDTQYF. Written as DNA, the CDR3 is TGTGCCAGAAGCATGGACAGGGGGTCCCCTCCAGGCGGAGTGCCTCCTAGCACAGATACGCAGTATTTT.